This T cell receptor (beta chain) originates from a study of cytomegalovirus exposure and HLA in healthy donors. General observations from the study: TCR sequences were mostly rare, though some public TCRs occurred in many donors. Later, an analysis showed that TCR beta chains associated with HLA were more clonally expanded than others that were equally common. The later analysis indicated that the majority of CMV-associated TCR beta chains appeared HLA-restricted. TCR beta sequences numbering over 15,000 were associated with HLA alleles at 0.05 false discovery rate in a later analysis.

The CDR3 has 17 residues. CDR1 is SEHNR, CDR2 FQNEAQ, per germline (reference sequence). Germline trimming cut 4 bases from V and 1 base from J; bases unmatched to any gene: 9. The primer mix had 60 Vbeta and 13 Jbeta primers. Data came from immunoSEQ multiplex PCR; TCRdb stores just in-frame clones and leaves some out. The repertoire holds some 120,000 clones, with over 60% as singletons. As to this clone: Its antigen is unidentified.

Sequences were obtained from PBMCs. The chain links TRBV7-9 to TRBJ2-7; 11 positions agree with TRBD2. The receptor was derived from a man younger than 40 in good health and CMV-seropositive. CDR3 in DNA: TGTGCCAGCAGCTGGGGGACTAGCGGAGCCCTTTCCTACGAGCAGTACTTC. Translating gives CASSWGTSGALSYEQYF.